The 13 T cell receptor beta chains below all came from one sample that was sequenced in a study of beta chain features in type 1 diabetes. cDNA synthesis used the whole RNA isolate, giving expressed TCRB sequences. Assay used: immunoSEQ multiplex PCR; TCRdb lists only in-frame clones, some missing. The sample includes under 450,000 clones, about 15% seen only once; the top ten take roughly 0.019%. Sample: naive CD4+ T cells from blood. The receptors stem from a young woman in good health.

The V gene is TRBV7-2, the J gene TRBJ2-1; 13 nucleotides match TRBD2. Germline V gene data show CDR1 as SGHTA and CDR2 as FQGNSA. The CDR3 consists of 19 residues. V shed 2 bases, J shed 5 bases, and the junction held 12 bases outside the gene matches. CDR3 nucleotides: TGTGCCAGCAGCTTACAGGAAACCGGACTAGCGGGAGAACACAATGAGCAGTTCTTC. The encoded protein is CASSLQETGLAGEHNEQFF.

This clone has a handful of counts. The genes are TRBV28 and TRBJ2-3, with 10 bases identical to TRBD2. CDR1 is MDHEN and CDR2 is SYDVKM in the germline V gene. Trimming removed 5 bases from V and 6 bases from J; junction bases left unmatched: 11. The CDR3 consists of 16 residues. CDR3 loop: CASSRTSGLKRDTQYF. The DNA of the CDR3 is TGTGCCAGCAGTCGGACTAGCGGACTTAAGAGGGATACGCAGTATTTT.

CDR3 loop: CATSRDVEGYEQYF. Here the CDR3 DNA reads TGTGCCACCAGCAGAGATGTGGAGGGGTACGAGCAGTACTTC. The chain employs TRBV15 and TRBJ2-7; D is perhaps TRBD2 (6 bases). Germline CDR1 is LNHNV and CDR2 is YYDKDF (reference sequence). The V end lost 0 bases, the J end lost 4 bases, and 10 bases lay between the germline ends. The CDR3 extends over 14 amino acids.

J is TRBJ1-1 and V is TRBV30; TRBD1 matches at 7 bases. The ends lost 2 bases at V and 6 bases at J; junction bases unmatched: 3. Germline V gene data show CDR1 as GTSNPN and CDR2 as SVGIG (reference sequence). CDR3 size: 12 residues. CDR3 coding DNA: TGTGCCTGGAGTCACACAGGGGCTGAAGCTTTCTTT. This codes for CAWSHTGAEAFF.

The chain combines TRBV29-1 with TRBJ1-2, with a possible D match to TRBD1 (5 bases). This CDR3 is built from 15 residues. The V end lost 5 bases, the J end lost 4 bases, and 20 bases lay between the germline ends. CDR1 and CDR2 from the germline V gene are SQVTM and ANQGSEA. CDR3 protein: CSVIPSGGVGYGYTF. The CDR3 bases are TGCAGCGTTATCCCCTCGGGAGGGGTTGGCTATGGCTACACCTTC. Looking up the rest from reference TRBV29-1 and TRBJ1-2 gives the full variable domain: SAVISQKPSRDICQRGTSLTIQCQVDSQVTMMFWYRQQPGQSLTLIATANQGSEATYESGFVIDKFPISRPNLTFSTLTVSNMSPEDSSIYLCSVIPSGGVGYGYTFGSGTRLTVV.

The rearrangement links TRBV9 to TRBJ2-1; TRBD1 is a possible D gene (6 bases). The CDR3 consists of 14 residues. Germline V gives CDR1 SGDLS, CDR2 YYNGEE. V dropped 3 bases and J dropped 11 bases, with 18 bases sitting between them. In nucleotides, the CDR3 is TGTGCCAGCAGCGCAAGATCACAGGGCCCTAAGCAGTTCTTC. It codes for CASSARSQGPKQFF.

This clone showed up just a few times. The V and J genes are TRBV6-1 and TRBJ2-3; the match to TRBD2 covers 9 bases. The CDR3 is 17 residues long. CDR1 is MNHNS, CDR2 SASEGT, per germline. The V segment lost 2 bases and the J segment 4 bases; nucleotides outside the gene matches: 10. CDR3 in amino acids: CASSESVAGGPADTQYF. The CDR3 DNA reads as TGTGCCAGCAGTGAAAGTGTTGCGGGAGGGCCAGCAGATACGCAGTATTTT.

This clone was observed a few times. CDR3 in DNA: TGTGCCAGCAGTCCCGGGGGGAACGCCTACAATGAGCAGTTCTTC. Residues: CASSPGGNAYNEQFF. This sequence joins TRBV7-9 and TRBJ2-1; 7 bases line up with TRBD2. With V trimmed by 6 bases and J by 2 bases, 7 bases remained unmatched. The germline CDR1 and CDR2 sequences are SEHNR and FQNEAQ (reference sequence). This CDR3 has 15 amino acids.

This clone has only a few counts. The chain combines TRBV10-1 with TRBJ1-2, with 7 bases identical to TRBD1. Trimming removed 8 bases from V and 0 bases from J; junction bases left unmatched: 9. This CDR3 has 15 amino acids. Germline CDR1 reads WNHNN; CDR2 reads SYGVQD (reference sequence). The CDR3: CASVIPGTANYGYTF. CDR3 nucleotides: TGCGCCAGCGTCATACCCGGGACAGCTAACTATGGCTACACCTTC.

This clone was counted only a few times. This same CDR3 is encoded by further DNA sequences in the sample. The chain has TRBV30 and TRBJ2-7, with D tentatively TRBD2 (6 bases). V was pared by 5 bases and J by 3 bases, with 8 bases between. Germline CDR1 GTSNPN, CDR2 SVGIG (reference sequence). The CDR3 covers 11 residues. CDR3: CAWSSVYEQYF. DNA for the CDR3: TGTGCCTGGTCTAGCGTCTACGAGCAGTACTTC.

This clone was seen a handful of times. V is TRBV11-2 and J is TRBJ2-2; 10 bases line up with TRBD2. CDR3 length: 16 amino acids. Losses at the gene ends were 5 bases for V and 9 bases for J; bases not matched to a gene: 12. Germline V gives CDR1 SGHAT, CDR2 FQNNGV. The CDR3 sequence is CASSPAAASGSRELFF. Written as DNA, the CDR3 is TGTGCCAGCAGCCCTGCGGCGGCTAGCGGGAGCCGGGAGCTGTTTTTT.

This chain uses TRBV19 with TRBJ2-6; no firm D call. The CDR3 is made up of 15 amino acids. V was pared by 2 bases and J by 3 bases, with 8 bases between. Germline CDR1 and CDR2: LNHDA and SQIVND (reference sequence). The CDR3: CASSISGFGANVLTF. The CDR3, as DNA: TGTGCCAGTAGTATATCCGGGTTTGGGGCCAACGTCCTGACTTTC.

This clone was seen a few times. CDR3 DNA sequence: TGTGCCAGCAGCTTAGCTCGCGGGAGGGCCGAGCAGTACTTC. Residues: CASSLARGRAEQYF. The chain carries TRBV7-2 and TRBJ2-7, with 9 bases that match TRBD2. The V gene end was trimmed by 0 bases and the J gene end by 6 bases; junction bases not matched to a gene: 3. The CDR3 sequence is 14 residues long. Looked up from germline, CDR1 is SGHTA and CDR2 is FQGNSA.